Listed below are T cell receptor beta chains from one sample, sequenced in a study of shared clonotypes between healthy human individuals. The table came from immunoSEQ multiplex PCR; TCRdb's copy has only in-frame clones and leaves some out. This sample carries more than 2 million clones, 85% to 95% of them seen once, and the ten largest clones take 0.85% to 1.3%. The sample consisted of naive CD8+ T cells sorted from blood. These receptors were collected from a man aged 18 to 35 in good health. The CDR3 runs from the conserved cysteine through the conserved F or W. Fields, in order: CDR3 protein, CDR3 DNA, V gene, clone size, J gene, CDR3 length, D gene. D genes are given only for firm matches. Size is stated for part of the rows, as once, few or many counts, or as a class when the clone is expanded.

CDR3 protein: CATTDVNSPLHF
CDR3 DNA: TGTGCCACCACGGACGTGAATTCACCCCTCCACTTT
V gene: TRBV18
clone size: NA
J gene: TRBJ1-6
CDR3 length: 12
D gene: NA

CDR3 protein: CASRSGGGGPQHF
CDR3 DNA: TGTGCCAGCAGATCAGGGGGCGGAGGGCCCCAGCATTTT
V gene: TRBV27
clone size: NA
J gene: TRBJ1-5
CDR3 length: 13
D gene: TRBD1

CDR3 protein: CASGLGGTGELFF
CDR3 DNA: TGTGCTAGTGGTTTGGGCGGCACCGGGGAGCTGTTTTTT
V gene: TRBV12-5
clone size: NA
J gene: TRBJ2-2
CDR3 length: 13
D gene: NA

CDR3 protein: CASESGAYQETQYF
CDR3 DNA: TGTGCCAGCGAGAGCGGGGCTTACCAAGAGACCCAGTACTTC
V gene: TRBV2
clone size: NA
J gene: TRBJ2-5
CDR3 length: 14
D gene: TRBD2

CDR3 protein: CASSAPGQGDHEQYF
CDR3 DNA: TGTGCCAGCAGCGCACCGGGACAGGGAGATCACGAGCAGTACTTC
V gene: TRBV9
clone size: NA
J gene: TRBJ2-7
CDR3 length: 15
D gene: TRBD1

CDR3 protein: CASSLYYNQPQHF
CDR3 DNA: TGTGCCAGCAGTCTGTATTACAATCAGCCCCAGCATTTT
V gene: TRBV27
clone size: once
J gene: TRBJ1-5
CDR3 length: 13
D gene: NA

CDR3 protein: CASRLVGDAGELFF
CDR3 DNA: TGTGCCAGCAGGCTTGTAGGGGACGCCGGGGAGCTGTTTTTT
V gene: TRBV27
clone size: NA
J gene: TRBJ2-2
CDR3 length: 14
D gene: NA

CDR3 protein: CASSFRGNTGELFF
CDR3 DNA: TGTGCCAGCAGTTTTAGGGGAAACACCGGGGAGCTGTTTTTT
V gene: TRBV27
clone size: NA
J gene: TRBJ2-2
CDR3 length: 14
D gene: NA

CDR3 protein: CASSLDRGTGNTIYF
CDR3 DNA: TGTGCCAGCAGCTTAGATAGAGGGACTGGAAACACCATATATTTT
V gene: TRBV7-2
clone size: NA
J gene: TRBJ1-3
CDR3 length: 15
D gene: NA

CDR3 protein: CASSFGGLTYEQYF
CDR3 DNA: TGTGCCAGCAGCTTCGGGGGGCTAACCTACGAGCAGTACTTC
V gene: TRBV7-9
clone size: NA
J gene: TRBJ2-7
CDR3 length: 14
D gene: NA

CDR3 protein: CASSGTGTWGYTF
CDR3 DNA: TGTGCCAGCAGCGGAACAGGGACGTGGGGCTACACCTTC
V gene: TRBV9
clone size: NA
J gene: TRBJ1-2
CDR3 length: 13
D gene: NA

CDR3 protein: CASSWSGQGDEQYF
CDR3 DNA: TGTGCCAGCAGTTGGTCGGGACAGGGTGACGAGCAGTACTTC
V gene: TRBV27
clone size: NA
J gene: TRBJ2-7
CDR3 length: 14
D gene: TRBD1

CDR3 protein: CASSPGANEQFF
CDR3 DNA: TGTGCCAGCAGCCCAGGGGCTAATGAGCAGTTCTTC
V gene: TRBV6-5
clone size: NA
J gene: TRBJ2-1
CDR3 length: 12
D gene: NA

CDR3 protein: CASSSQGSGDEQYF
CDR3 DNA: TGTGCCAGCAGTTCGCAGGGTTCTGGAGACGAGCAGTACTTC
V gene: TRBV27
clone size: NA
J gene: TRBJ2-7
CDR3 length: 14
D gene: NA

CDR3 protein: CASSEDWAGEGYGYTF
CDR3 DNA: TGTGCCAGCAGTGAGGATTGGGCAGGGGAGGGCTATGGCTACACCTTC
V gene: TRBV6-1
clone size: NA
J gene: TRBJ1-2
CDR3 length: 16
D gene: NA

CDR3 protein: CASSEVLQGWDTEAFF
CDR3 DNA: TGTGCCAGCAGCGAGGTACTACAGGGCTGGGATACTGAAGCTTTCTTT
V gene: TRBV7-9
clone size: NA
J gene: TRBJ1-1
CDR3 length: 16
D gene: NA

CDR3 protein: CASSDFGEQETQYF
CDR3 DNA: TGTGCCAGCAGTGATTTCGGGGAGCAAGAGACCCAGTACTTC
V gene: TRBV2
clone size: NA
J gene: TRBJ2-5
CDR3 length: 14
D gene: NA

CDR3 protein: CASSSTGQGPEQYF
CDR3 DNA: TGTGCCAGCAGCTCAACGGGACAGGGACCCGAGCAGTACTTC
V gene: TRBV7-8
clone size: NA
J gene: TRBJ2-7
CDR3 length: 14
D gene: TRBD1

CDR3 protein: CASSVIGQVNTEAFF
CDR3 DNA: TGTGCCAGCAGCGTAATCGGACAGGTAAACACTGAAGCTTTCTTT
V gene: TRBV9
clone size: NA
J gene: TRBJ1-1
CDR3 length: 15
D gene: TRBD1

CDR3 protein: CASSPGGSMNTEAFF
CDR3 DNA: TGCGCCAGCTCCCCAGGGGGCAGCATGAACACTGAAGCTTTCTTT
V gene: TRBV5-1
clone size: NA
J gene: TRBJ1-1
CDR3 length: 15
D gene: TRBD1

CDR3 protein: CASSEDRPGALPTQETQYF
CDR3 DNA: TGTGCCAGCAGTGAAGACAGGCCAGGGGCCTTACCTACACAAGAGACCCAGTACTTC
V gene: TRBV6-1
clone size: NA
J gene: TRBJ2-5
CDR3 length: 19
D gene: NA

CDR3 protein: CASTPRHWVYGYTF
CDR3 DNA: TGTGCCAGCACTCCACGTCATTGGGTCTATGGCTACACCTTC
V gene: TRBV28
clone size: NA
J gene: TRBJ1-2
CDR3 length: 14
D gene: NA

CDR3 protein: CASSSTGGYEQYF
CDR3 DNA: TGTGCCAGCAGCTCGACAGGGGGCTACGAGCAGTACTTC
V gene: TRBV7-9
clone size: NA
J gene: TRBJ2-7
CDR3 length: 13
D gene: TRBD1

CDR3 protein: CASSLVGEGAGNTIYF
CDR3 DNA: TGTGCCAGCAGCCTAGTTGGGGAAGGAGCTGGAAACACCATATATTTT
V gene: TRBV7-8
clone size: NA
J gene: TRBJ1-3
CDR3 length: 16
D gene: NA

CDR3 protein: CASSTRGTRDTEAFF
CDR3 DNA: TGCGCCAGCAGCACAAGGGGAACCAGGGACACTGAAGCTTTCTTT
V gene: TRBV4-1
clone size: NA
J gene: TRBJ1-1
CDR3 length: 15
D gene: NA

CDR3 protein: CASSIGTGGNNEQFF
CDR3 DNA: TGTGCCAGTAGTATAGGAACGGGAGGAAACAATGAGCAGTTCTTC
V gene: TRBV19
clone size: NA
J gene: TRBJ2-1
CDR3 length: 15
D gene: TRBD2

CDR3 protein: CASSGGQGNYGYTF
CDR3 DNA: TGTGCCAGCAGTGGGGGACAGGGGAACTATGGCTACACCTTC
V gene: TRBV28
clone size: NA
J gene: TRBJ1-2
CDR3 length: 14
D gene: TRBD1

CDR3 protein: CASSEGEGGLAENYEQYF
CDR3 DNA: TGTGCCAGCAGTGAGGGAGAAGGAGGACTAGCGGAGAACTACGAGCAGTACTTC
V gene: TRBV2
clone size: NA
J gene: TRBJ2-7
CDR3 length: 18
D gene: TRBD2

CDR3 protein: CASRPKPGSGAVTDTQYF
CDR3 DNA: TGTGCCAGCAGACCGAAACCCGGGTCGGGGGCTGTCACAGATACGCAGTATTTT
V gene: TRBV11-2
clone size: NA
J gene: TRBJ2-3
CDR3 length: 18
D gene: NA

CDR3 protein: CASSQDRRELGDEQFF
CDR3 DNA: TGCGCCAGCAGCCAAGATCGGCGGGAGCTGGGCGATGAGCAGTTCTTC
V gene: TRBV4-3
clone size: NA
J gene: TRBJ2-1
CDR3 length: 16
D gene: TRBD2

CDR3 protein: CASSFSLRGEGDEQFF
CDR3 DNA: TGTGCCAGCAGCTTCTCCCTCAGAGGGGAGGGAGATGAGCAGTTCTTC
V gene: TRBV7-6
clone size: NA
J gene: TRBJ2-1
CDR3 length: 16
D gene: TRBD2

CDR3 protein: CASSTTIAPLSYEQYF
CDR3 DNA: TGCGCCAGCTCTACCACTATAGCGCCACTTTCCTACGAGCAGTACTTC
V gene: TRBV4-3
clone size: NA
J gene: TRBJ2-7
CDR3 length: 16
D gene: NA

CDR3 protein: CAIEEARDGNSPLHF
CDR3 DNA: TGTGCCATCGAGGAAGCCCGGGACGGCAATTCACCCCTCCACTTT
V gene: TRBV10-3
clone size: once
J gene: TRBJ1-6
CDR3 length: 15
D gene: NA

CDR3 protein: CSVEAGETGVNYDGYTF
CDR3 DNA: TGCAGCGTTGAGGCCGGGGAAACAGGGGTAAACTATGATGGCTACACCTTC
V gene: TRBV29-1
clone size: NA
J gene: TRBJ1-2
CDR3 length: 17
D gene: TRBD1